A single T cell receptor beta chain is shown here with its context. Its antigen is as yet unknown. The protocol was immunoSEQ multiplex PCR, while the TCRdb copy is restricted to in-frame clones and leaves out a portion. Among 140,000 or so clones, 86% were seen once, and the ten largest hold about 17%. The germline V gene has CDR1 MGHRA and CDR2 YSYEKL. With 1 base removed from V and 9 bases from J, the gap between germline ends came to 10 bases. This CDR3 is built from 13 residues. This sample was included in a study of radiation and T cells in renal cell carcinoma. The study, taken as a whole, reports: No pretreatment tumor biopsies were available for baseline clonotypes. Top tumor clonotypes rose in blood 2 weeks post-radiation, then contracted.

Time point specified: blood 4 weeks post-SBRT, at nephrectomy. Described treatment: 15 Gy SBRT to primary tumor, nephrectomy 4 weeks later. Nephrectomy followed 15 Gy stereotactic body radiation by 4 weeks. The tumor was a clear cell renal cell carcinoma. The chain links TRBV4-1 to TRBJ1-5, with D unresolved. This clonotype was obtained from a woman between 45 and 65 years old with renal cell carcinoma. Sequenced material: blood, taken from a patient whose treatment included radiotherapy and nephrectomy. The CDR3 reads CASSQVLFAPQHF. The CDR3 region has the DNA TGCGCCAGCAGCCAAGTACTTTTTGCGCCCCAGCATTTT.